This TCR beta chain appears in the sequencing data of a study of blood T cells in healthy people across ages. Germline CDR1 and CDR2: MGHDK and SYGVNS. The V gene end was trimmed by 2 bases and the J gene end by 5 bases; junction bases not matched to a gene: 7. The CDR3 loop spans 17 amino acids. A second PCR of 7 to 11 cycles used a sample-barcoded 5' primer and a J-beta primer mix. One entry per CDR3 protein results from TCRdb running MiXCR on the 5' RACE reads. Among roughly 680,000 distinct CDR3 sequences listed, 52% were seen once. The source material was blood. The clonotype originates from a woman older than 75 in good health. The chain couples TRBV25-1 to TRBJ2-5; 14 bases map to TRBD2. Here the CDR3 DNA reads TGTGCCAGCAGTGAAGGGGGACTAGCGGGGGTTTATGAGACCCAGTACTTC. Its translation is CASSEGGLAGVYETQYF.